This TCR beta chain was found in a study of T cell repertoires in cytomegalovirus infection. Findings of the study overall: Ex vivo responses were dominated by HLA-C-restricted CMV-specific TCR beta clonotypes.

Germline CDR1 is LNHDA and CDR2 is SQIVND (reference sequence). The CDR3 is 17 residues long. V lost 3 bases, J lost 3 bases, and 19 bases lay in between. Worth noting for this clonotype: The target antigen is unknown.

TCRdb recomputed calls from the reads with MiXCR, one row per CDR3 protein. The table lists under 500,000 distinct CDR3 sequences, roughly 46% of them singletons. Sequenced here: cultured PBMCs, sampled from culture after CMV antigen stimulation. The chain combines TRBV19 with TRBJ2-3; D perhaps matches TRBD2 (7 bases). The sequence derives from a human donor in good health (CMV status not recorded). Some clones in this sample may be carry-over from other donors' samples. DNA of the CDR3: TGTGCCAGTAGTATTGGGGGGGCTGGGATGAAAACAGATACGCAGTATTTT. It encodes CASSIGGAGMKTDTQYF.